Sequencing of this T cell receptor beta chain was carried out in a study of graft-versus-host responses after intestinal transplantation. Overall study context: Recipients had multivisceral, liver-intestinal, or isolated intestinal transplants. Every transplant recipient was induced with anti-thymocyte globulin, then maintained on tacrolimus and steroids for 2 to 4 years.

Points from the study as a whole: Early post-transplant HvG declines tracked with peak circulating GvH clone levels. Some GvH clones appeared in ileal mucosa or blood before recipient bone marrow.

V shed 0 bases and J 6 bases; nucleotides not matched to a gene: 8. There are 16 residues in the CDR3. The germline gives CDR1 SGHRS, CDR2 YFSETQ. For this clone: What it binds is not known.

Sequenced by immunoSEQ multiplex PCR; TCRdb stores in-frame clones only, minus some. The top ten hold under 1.5% of the sample, which has around 97,000 clones, 93% seen once. The TCR was taken from a human donor who received an intestinal transplant. The rearrangement uses TRBV5-1 and TRBJ2-7; 11 positions agree with TRBD2. Specimen: unstimulated CD8+ T cells sorted from spleen or lymph node cells, collected before intestinal transplant. CDR3 region: CASSLGLAGWNAEQYF. DNA of the CDR3: TGCGCCAGCAGCTTGGGACTAGCGGGGTGGAATGCCGAGCAGTACTTC.